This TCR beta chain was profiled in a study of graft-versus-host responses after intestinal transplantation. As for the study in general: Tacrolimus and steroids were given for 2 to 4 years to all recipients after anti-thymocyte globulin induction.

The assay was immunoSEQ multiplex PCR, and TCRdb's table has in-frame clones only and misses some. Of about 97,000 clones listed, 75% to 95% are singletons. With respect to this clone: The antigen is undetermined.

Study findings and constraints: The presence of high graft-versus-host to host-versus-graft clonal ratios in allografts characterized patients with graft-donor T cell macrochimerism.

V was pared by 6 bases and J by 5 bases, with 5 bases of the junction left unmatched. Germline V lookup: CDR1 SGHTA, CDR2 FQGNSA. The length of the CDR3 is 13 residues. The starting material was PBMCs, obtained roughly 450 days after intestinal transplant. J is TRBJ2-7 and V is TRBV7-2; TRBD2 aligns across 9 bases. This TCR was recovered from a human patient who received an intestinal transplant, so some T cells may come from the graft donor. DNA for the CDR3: TGTGCCAGCAGTGGGCGGGGGGGCGACGAGCAGTACTTC. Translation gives CASSGRGGDEQYF.